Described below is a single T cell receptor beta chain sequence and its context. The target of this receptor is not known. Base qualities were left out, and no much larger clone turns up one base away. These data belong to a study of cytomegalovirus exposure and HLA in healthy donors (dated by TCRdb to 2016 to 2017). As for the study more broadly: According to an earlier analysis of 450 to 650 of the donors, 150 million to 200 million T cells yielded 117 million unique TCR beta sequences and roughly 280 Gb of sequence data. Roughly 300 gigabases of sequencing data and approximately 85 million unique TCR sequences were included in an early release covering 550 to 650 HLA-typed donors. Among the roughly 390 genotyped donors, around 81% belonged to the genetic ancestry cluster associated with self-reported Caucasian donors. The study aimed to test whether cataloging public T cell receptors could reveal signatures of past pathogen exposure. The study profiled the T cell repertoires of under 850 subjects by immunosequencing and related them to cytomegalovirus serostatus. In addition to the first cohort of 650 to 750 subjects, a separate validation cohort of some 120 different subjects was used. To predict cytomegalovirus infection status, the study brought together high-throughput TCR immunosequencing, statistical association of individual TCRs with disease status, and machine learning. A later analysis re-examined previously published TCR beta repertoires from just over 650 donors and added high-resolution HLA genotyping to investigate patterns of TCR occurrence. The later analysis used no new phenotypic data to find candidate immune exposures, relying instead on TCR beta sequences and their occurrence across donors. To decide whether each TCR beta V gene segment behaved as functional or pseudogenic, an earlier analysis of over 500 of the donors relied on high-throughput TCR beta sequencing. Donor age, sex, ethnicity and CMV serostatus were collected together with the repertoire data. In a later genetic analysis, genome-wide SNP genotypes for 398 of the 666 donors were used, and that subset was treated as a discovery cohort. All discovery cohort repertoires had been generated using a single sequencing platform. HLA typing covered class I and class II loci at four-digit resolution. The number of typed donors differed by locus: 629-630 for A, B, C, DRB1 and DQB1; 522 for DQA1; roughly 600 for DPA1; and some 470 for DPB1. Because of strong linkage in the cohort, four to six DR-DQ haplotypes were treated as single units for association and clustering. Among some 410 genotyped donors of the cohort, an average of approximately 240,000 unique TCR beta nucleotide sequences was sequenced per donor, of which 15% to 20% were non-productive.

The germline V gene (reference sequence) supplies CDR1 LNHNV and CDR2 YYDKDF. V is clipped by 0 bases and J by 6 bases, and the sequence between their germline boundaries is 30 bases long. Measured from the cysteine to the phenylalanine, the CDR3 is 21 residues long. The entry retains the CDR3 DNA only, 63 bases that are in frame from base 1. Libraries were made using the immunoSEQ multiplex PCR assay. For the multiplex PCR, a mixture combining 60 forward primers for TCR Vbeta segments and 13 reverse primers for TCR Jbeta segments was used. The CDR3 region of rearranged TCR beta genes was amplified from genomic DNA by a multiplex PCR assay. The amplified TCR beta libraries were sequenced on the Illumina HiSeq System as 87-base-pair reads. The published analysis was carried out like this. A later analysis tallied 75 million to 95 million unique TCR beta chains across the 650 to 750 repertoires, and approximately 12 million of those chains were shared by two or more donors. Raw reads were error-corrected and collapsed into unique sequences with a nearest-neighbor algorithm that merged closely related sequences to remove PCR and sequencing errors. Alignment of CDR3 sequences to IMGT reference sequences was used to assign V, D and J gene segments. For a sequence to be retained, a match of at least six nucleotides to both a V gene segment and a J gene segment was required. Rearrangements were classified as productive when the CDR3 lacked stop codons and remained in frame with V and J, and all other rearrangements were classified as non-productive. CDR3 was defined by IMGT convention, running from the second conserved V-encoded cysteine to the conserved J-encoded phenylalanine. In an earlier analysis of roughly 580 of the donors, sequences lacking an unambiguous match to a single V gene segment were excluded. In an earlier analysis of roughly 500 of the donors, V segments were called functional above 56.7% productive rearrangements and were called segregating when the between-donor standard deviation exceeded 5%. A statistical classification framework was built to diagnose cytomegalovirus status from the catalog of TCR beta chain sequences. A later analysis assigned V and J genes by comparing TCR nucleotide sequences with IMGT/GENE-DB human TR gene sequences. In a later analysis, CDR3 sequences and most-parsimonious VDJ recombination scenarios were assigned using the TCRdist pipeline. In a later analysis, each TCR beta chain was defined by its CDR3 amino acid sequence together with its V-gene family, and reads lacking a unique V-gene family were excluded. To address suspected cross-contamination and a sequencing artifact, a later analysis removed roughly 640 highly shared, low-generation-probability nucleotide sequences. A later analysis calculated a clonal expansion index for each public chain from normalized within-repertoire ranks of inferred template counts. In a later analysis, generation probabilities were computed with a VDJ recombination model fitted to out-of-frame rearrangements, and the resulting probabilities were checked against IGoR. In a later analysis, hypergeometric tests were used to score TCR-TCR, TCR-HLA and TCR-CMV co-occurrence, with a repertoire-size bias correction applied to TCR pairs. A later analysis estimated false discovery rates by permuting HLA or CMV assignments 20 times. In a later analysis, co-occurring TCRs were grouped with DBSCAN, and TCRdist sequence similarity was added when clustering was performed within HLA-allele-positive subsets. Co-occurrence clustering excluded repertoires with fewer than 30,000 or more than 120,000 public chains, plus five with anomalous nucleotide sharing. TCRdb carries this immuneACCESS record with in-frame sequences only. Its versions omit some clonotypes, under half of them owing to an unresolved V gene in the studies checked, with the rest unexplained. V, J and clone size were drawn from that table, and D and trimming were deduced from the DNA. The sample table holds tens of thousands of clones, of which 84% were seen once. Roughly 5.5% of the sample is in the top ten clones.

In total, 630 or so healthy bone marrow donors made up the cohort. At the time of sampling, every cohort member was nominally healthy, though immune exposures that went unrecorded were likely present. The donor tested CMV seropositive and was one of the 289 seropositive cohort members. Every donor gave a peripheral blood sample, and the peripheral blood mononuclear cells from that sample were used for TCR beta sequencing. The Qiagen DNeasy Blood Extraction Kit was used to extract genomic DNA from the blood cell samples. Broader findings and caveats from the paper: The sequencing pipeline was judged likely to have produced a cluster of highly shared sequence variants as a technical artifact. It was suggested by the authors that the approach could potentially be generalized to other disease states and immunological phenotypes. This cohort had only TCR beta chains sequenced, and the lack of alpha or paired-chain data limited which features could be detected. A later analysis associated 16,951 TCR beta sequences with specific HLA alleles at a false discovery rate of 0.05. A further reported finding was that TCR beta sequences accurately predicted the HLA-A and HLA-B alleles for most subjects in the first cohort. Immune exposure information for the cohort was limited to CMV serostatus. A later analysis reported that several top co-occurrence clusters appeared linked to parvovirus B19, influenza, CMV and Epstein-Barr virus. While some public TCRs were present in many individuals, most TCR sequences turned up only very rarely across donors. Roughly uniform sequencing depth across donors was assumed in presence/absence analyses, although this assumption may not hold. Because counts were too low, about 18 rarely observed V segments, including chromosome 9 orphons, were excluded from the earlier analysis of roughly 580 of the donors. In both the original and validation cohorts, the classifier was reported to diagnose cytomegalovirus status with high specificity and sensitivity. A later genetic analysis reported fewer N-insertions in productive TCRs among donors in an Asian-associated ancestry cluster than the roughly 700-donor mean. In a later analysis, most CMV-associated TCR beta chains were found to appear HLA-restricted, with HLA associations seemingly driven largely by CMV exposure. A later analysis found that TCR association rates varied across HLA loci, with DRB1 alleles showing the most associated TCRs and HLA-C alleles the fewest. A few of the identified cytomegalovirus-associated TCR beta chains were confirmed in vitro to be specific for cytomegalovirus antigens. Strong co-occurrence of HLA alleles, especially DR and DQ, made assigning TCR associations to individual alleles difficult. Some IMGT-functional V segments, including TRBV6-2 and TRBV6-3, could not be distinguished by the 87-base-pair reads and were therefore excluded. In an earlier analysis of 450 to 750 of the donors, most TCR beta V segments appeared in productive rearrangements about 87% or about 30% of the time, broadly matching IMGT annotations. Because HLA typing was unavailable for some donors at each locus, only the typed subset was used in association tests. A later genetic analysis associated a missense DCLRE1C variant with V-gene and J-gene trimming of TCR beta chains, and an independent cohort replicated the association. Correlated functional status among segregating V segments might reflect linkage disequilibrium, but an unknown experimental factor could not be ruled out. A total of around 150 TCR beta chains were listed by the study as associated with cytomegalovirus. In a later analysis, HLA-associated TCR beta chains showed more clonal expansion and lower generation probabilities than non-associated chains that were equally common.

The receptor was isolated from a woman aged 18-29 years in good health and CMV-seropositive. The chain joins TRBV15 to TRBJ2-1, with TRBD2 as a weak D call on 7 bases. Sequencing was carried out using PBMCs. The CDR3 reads CATSRDHPGHLAAAIFNEQFF. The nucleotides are TGTGCCACCAGCAGAGACCATCCGGGACACCTAGCGGCAGCCATTTTCAATGAGCAGTTCTTC.